A selection of T cell receptor beta chains follows, all from one sample in a study of CD8 T cells in Susac syndrome. MiXCR, run by TCRdb on the immunoSEQ multiplex PCR reads, gives a single entry per CDR3 protein. The sample has roughly 200,000 distinct CDR3 sequences; about 95% are singletons. The specimen was CD4+ T cells from PBMCs. These receptors were obtained from a human donor in good health. CDR3s include the opening cysteine and the closing phenylalanine or tryptophan. The D gene is left open where the match is weak. A clone size is listed for some rows: how often the clone was seen (once, few, many), or a class if it is expanded.

clone_size	j_call	v_call	d_call	cdr3_aa	cdr3_nt
NA	TRBJ2-3	TRBV11-2	NA	CASSRSSTSTDTQYF	TGTGCCAGCAGCAGATCCTCAACTAGCACAGATACGCAGTATTTT
NA	TRBJ2-6	TRBV7-6	TRBD2	CASSRAGSGANVLTF	TGTGCCAGCAGCCGAGCGGGATCGGGGGCCAACGTCCTGACTTTC
NA	TRBJ1-2	TRBV18	TRBD1	CASSAGQEEGYTF	TGTGCCAGCTCAGCCGGACAGGAGGAGGGCTACACCTTC
NA	TRBJ2-7	TRBV20-1	NA	CSAERQAITYEQYF	TGCAGTGCCGAAAGACAGGCTATCACCTACGAGCAGTACTTC
NA	TRBJ2-7	TRBV25-1	TRBD1	CASSTGTAYYEQYF	TGTGCCAGTAGCACCGGGACAGCTTACTACGAGCAGTACTTC
NA	TRBJ2-7	TRBV20-1	TRBD2	CSATLAGGVYEQYF	TGCAGTGCTACGCTAGCGGGAGGGGTCTACGAGCAGTACTTC
NA	TRBJ2-1	TRBV7-6	NA	CASSLILGSYNEQFF	TGTGCCAGCAGCTTAATTCTGGGCTCCTACAATGAGCAGTTCTTC
NA	TRBJ2-3	TRBV27	NA	CASSPLPGAATDTQYF	TGTGCCAGCAGTCCATTGCCCGGGGCAGCGACAGATACGCAGTATTTT
NA	TRBJ2-7	TRBV15	TRBD2	CATSRLAEGYEQYF	TGTGCCACCAGCAGACTAGCGGAGGGTTACGAGCAGTACTTC
NA	TRBJ2-1	TRBV3-1	NA	CASSHSAPGPNEQFF	TGTGCCAGCAGCCACTCCGCCCCCGGGCCAAATGAGCAGTTCTTC
NA	TRBJ2-5	TRBV5-6	TRBD2	CASNTPSGREETQYF	TGTGCCAGCAACACACCCAGCGGGAGAGAGGAGACCCAGTACTTC
NA	TRBJ2-1	TRBV20-1	NA	CSAQGGPEQFF	TGCAGTGCTCAGGGAGGCCCTGAGCAGTTCTTC
NA	TRBJ2-7	TRBV28	NA	CASRSLDYEQYF	TGTGCCAGCAGATCCTTAGACTACGAGCAGTACTTC
NA	TRBJ1-1	TRBV12-3/TRBV12-4	NA	CASSRDGRTEAFF	TGTGCCAGCTCTAGGGATGGAAGGACTGAAGCTTTCTTT
NA	TRBJ2-1	TRBV25-1	TRBD2	CASSVAGANNEQFF	TGTGCCAGCAGTGTAGCGGGAGCCAACAATGAGCAGTTCTTC
NA	TRBJ2-4	TRBV20-1	TRBD2	CSAPTSGSSKNIQYF	TGCAGTGCGCCTACTAGCGGGAGCTCCAAAAACATTCAGTACTTC
NA	TRBJ2-1	TRBV7-9	TRBD2	CASSPPIGRAGDYNEQFF	TGTGCCAGCAGCCCCCCTATTGGGAGAGCGGGAGACTACAATGAGCAGTTCTTC
NA	TRBJ2-5	TRBV29-1	NA	CSALATQETQYF	TGCAGCGCGCTAGCGACCCAAGAGACCCAGTACTTC
NA	TRBJ1-5	TRBV28	NA	CASSLRLQGNQPQHF	TGTGCCAGCAGTTTACGATTACAGGGAAATCAGCCCCAGCATTTT
NA	TRBJ2-2	TRBV7-2	NA	CASSVDLWHTGELFF	TGTGCCAGCAGCGTCGATCTATGGCACACCGGGGAGCTGTTTTTT
NA	TRBJ2-5	TRBV28	NA	CASSSRYQETQYF	TGTGCCAGCAGCTCGAGGTACCAAGAGACCCAGTACTTC
few	TRBJ2-5	TRBV29-1	NA	CSVAEQETQYF	TGCAGCGTTGCTGAGCAAGAGACCCAGTACTTC
NA	TRBJ2-5	TRBV3-1	NA	CASSQGTSPGVETQYF	TGTGCCAGCAGCCAAGGGACCTCTCCCGGGGTGGAGACCCAGTACTTC
NA	TRBJ1-2	TRBV4-3	NA	CASSQVDSYGYTF	TGCGCCAGCAGCCAAGTAGACAGCTATGGCTACACCTTC
NA	TRBJ2-1	TRBV9	NA	CASSRRLANYNEQFF	TGTGCCAGCAGCAGGAGGCTAGCCAACTACAATGAGCAGTTCTTC
NA	TRBJ1-2	TRBV29-1	NA	CTTEGDYGYTF	TGCACCACAGAAGGAGACTATGGCTACACCTTC
NA	TRBJ2-1	TRBV29-1	TRBD2	CSVDRLAAYNEQFF	TGCAGCGTAGATCGACTAGCAGCCTACAATGAGCAGTTCTTC
once	TRBJ1-3	TRBV2	NA	CASSEVYSGNTIYF	TGTGCCAGCAGTGAAGTGTATAGCGGAAACACCATATATTTT
NA	TRBJ2-1	TRBV30	TRBD2	CAWSSGRDEQFF	TGTGCCTGGAGTAGCGGGAGGGATGAGCAGTTCTTC
NA	TRBJ1-2	TRBV3-1	TRBD1	CASSHADRDYGYTF	TGTGCCAGCAGCCATGCGGACAGGGACTATGGCTACACCTTC
once	TRBJ2-4	TRBV29-1	NA	CSVSDSLAKNIQYF	TGCAGCGTCTCCGACAGCCTAGCCAAAAACATTCAGTACTTC
NA	TRBJ2-1	TRBV20-1	NA	CSAPQNEQFF	TGCAGTGCTCCGCAGAATGAGCAGTTCTTC
NA	TRBJ1-2	TRBV24-1	TRBD1	CATSDSGDRVKGGYTF	TGTGCCACCAGTGATTCGGGGGACAGGGTAAAAGGCGGCTACACCTTC
NA	TRBJ2-3	TRBV20-1	TRBD2	CSGTSGRTDTQYF	TGCAGTGGGACTAGCGGGAGAACAGATACGCAGTATTTT
NA	TRBJ1-2	TRBV29-1	NA	CSSRRTDDYGYTF	TGCAGCTCAAGGAGGACGGACGACTATGGCTACACCTTC
once	TRBJ2-1	TRBV20-1	TRBD2	CSASRSGRTNEQFF	TGCAGTGCTAGTCGTAGCGGGAGGACCAATGAGCAGTTCTTC
NA	TRBJ1-1	TRBV4-3	NA	CASSLTTGMNTEAFF	TGCGCCAGCAGCCTGACGACGGGGATGAACACTGAAGCTTTCTTT
NA	TRBJ1-1	TRBV19	NA	CASLGISRVTTAEAFF	TGTGCCAGTCTAGGTATATCGAGGGTGACGACCGCTGAAGCTTTCTTT
NA	TRBJ2-3	TRBV6-6	TRBD1	CASVWTGDRTDTQYF	TGTGCCAGCGTTTGGACAGGGGACCGCACAGATACGCAGTATTTT
NA	TRBJ1-3	TRBV11-2	NA	CASSFTHSGNTIYF	TGTGCCAGCAGCTTCACCCACTCTGGAAACACCATATATTTT
NA	TRBJ2-4	TRBV12-3/TRBV12-4	NA	CASRAGQQNIQYF	TGTGCCAGCAGAGCGGGACAGCAAAACATTCAGTACTTC
once	TRBJ1-5	TRBV20-1	TRBD1	CSAGQGARNQPQHF	TGCAGTGCAGGACAGGGGGCGCGCAATCAGCCCCAGCATTTT
NA	TRBJ2-5	TRBV7-9	NA	CASSEDWWSQYF	TGTGCCAGCAGCGAAGACTGGTGGTCCCAGTACTTC
NA	TRBJ2-7	TRBV5-1	TRBD1	CASTPGQGFYEQYF	TGCGCCAGCACCCCGGGACAGGGGTTCTACGAGCAGTACTTC
NA	TRBJ2-1	TRBV27	NA	CASSLGLVPSYNEQFF	TGTGCCAGCAGTTTAGGTCTAGTGCCCTCCTACAATGAGCAGTTCTTC
NA	TRBJ1-5	TRBV20-1	NA	CSARDTGGNQPQHF	TGCAGTGCTAGAGATACCGGGGGCAATCAGCCCCAGCATTTT
NA	TRBJ2-7	TRBV6-2/TRBV6-3	NA	CASSLLRYEQYF	TGTGCCAGCAGTTTACTACGCTACGAGCAGTACTTC
few	TRBJ2-6	TRBV29-1	NA	CSVADSGANVLTF	TGCAGCGTTGCCGACTCTGGGGCCAACGTCCTGACTTTC
NA	TRBJ2-7	TRBV28	NA	CASSAPGRGSTYEQYF	TGTGCCAGCAGCGCACCGGGCAGGGGAAGCACCTACGAGCAGTACTTC
NA	TRBJ2-5	TRBV3-1	NA	CASSQDLSAGQTQYF	TGTGCCAGCAGCCAAGATCTGTCGGCGGGACAGACCCAGTACTTC
NA	TRBJ1-2	TRBV12-3/TRBV12-4	NA	CASSVAGVNYGYTF	TGTGCCAGCAGTGTGGCAGGGGTGAACTATGGCTACACCTTC
NA	TRBJ2-2	TRBV4-3	NA	CASSQEARPGELFF	TGCGCCAGCAGCCAAGAGGCCCGGCCCGGGGAGCTGTTTTTT
NA	TRBJ2-3	TRBV27	TRBD2	CASKGGRGSDTQYF	TGTGCCAGCAAGGGCGGGAGGGGGTCAGATACGCAGTATTTT
NA	TRBJ1-1	TRBV15	NA	CATSPGAGSNTEAFF	TGTGCCACCAGCCCTGGGGCAGGGTCGAACACTGAAGCTTTCTTT
NA	TRBJ2-1	TRBV11-1	TRBD2	CASSETSASGVHEQFF	TGTGCCAGCAGCGAAACTAGCGCCTCCGGAGTCCATGAGCAGTTCTTC
NA	TRBJ2-5	TRBV7-7	NA	CASSLARDETQYF	TGTGCTAGCAGCTTAGCCAGGGACGAGACCCAGTACTTC
NA	TRBJ2-1	TRBV14	NA	CASSHLTMRSFNEQFF	TGTGCCAGCAGCCACCTGACGATGAGAAGCTTCAATGAGCAGTTCTTC
NA	TRBJ2-5	TRBV12-3/TRBV12-4	TRBD2	CASTDRTSRETQYF	TGTGCCAGCACTGATCGGACTAGTCGCGAGACCCAGTACTTC
few	TRBJ2-7	TRBV5-1	NA	CASIPDRGLPYEQYF	TGCGCCAGCATCCCGGATCGAGGGCTCCCCTACGAGCAGTACTTC
few	TRBJ2-1	TRBV7-9	NA	CASSLTTGDNEQFF	TGTGCCAGCAGTCTCACGACGGGAGACAATGAGCAGTTCTTC